Each of the 18 T cell receptor beta chains below was sequenced from the same sample in a study of STAT5B mutations in CD4+ large granular lymphocyte leukemia. Some clones are missing from TCRdb's copy, which holds only in-frame ones; the method was immunoSEQ multiplex PCR. Among almost 30,000 clones, 70% to 85% were seen once, and the ten largest hold roughly 6.2%. Sequencing was done on a sample of CD4+ T cells from blood buffy coats. These receptors all come from a human donor in good health.

The J gene is TRBJ1-2, the V gene TRBV14; D remains unclear. The germline V and J ends were trimmed by 0 bases and 8 bases, with 10 bases remaining between them. The V gene's germline CDR1 is SGHDN and CDR2 FVKESK. The CDR3 runs 13 residues. CDR3 residues: CASSQDLFGGYTF. The CDR3 nucleotides read TGTGCCAGCAGCCAAGACCTCTTCGGGGGCTACACCTTC.

The count of this clone is one. The rearrangement links TRBV19 to TRBJ2-3; D is uncertain. The V end lost 6 bases, the J end lost 1 base, and 8 bases lay between the germline ends. Per germline, CDR1 LNHDA and CDR2 SQIVND (reference sequence). The CDR3 consists of 13 residues. The CDR3 sequence: CASSITGTDTQYF. The CDR3, as DNA: TGTGCCAGTAGCATCACAGGCACAGATACGCAGTATTTT.

The V call is TRBV2, the J call TRBJ2-1, with 7 positions matching TRBD1. CDR1 SNHLY and CDR2 FYNNEI come from the germline V gene. V gave up 9 bases and J gave up 4 bases; unmatched junction bases: 3. The CDR3 spans 12 residues. This chain's CDR3 is CARTGQYNEQFF. The DNA for the CDR3 is TGTGCCAGGACAGGGCAGTACAATGAGCAGTTCTTC. Supplemented by reference TRBV2 and TRBJ2-1, the full variable domain reads EPEVTQTPSHQVTQMGQEVILRCVPISNHLYFYWYRQILGQKVEFLVSFYNNEISEKSEIFDDQFSVERPDGSNFTLKIRSTKLEDSAMYFCARTGQYNEQFFGPGTRLTVL.

This clone was found once. The rearrangement joins TRBV19 to TRBJ1-1; no definite D call. V was cut by 5 bases and J by 4 bases, with 17 bases left in between. CDR3 length: 15 amino acids. CDR1 and CDR2 from the germline V gene are LNHDA and SQIVND (reference sequence). In DNA form, the CDR3 reads TGTGCCAGTAGTGATGTGTCAGATCTAGGCACTGAAGCTTTCTTT. Encoded protein: CASSDVSDLGTEAFF.

This clone was counted once. V is TRBV5-8 and J is TRBJ2-5, with a weak D call TRBD2 (6 bases). Trimming removed 4 bases from V and 5 bases from J, with 12 bases in between. The CDR3 contains 13 residues. Germline CDR1 is SGHTS and CDR2 is YDEGEE. DNA of the CDR3: TGTGCCAGCAGCCGGGGGACCTGGGAGACCCAGTACTTC. It is translated as CASSRGTWETQYF.

The chain is built from TRBV19 and TRBJ1-5; D is undetermined. Germline V gene sequence: CDR1 LNHDA, CDR2 SQIVND (reference sequence). V lost 2 bases and J 3 bases, leaving 11 bases between the germline ends. The CDR3 consists of 15 residues. CDR3 sequence (DNA): TGTGCCAGTAGTATAAAGTCAGCTTCCAATCAGCCCCAGCATTTT. Residues: CASSIKSASNQPQHF.

The chain links TRBV2 to TRBJ1-6; D may be TRBD1 (6 bases). Trimming removed 2 bases from V and 7 bases from J, with 12 bases in between. Looked up from germline, CDR1 is SNHLY and CDR2 is FYNNEI. The CDR3 consists of 15 residues. This CDR3 is CASSENRVENSPLHF. DNA for the CDR3: TGTGCCAGCAGTGAAAACAGGGTAGAGAATTCACCCCTCCACTTT.

A few counts support this clone. The chain has TRBV18 and TRBJ1-6, with TRBD1 identical over 7 bases. Looked up from germline, CDR1 is KGHSH and CDR2 is LQKENI. The CDR3 has 14 residues. Trimming cost V 0 bases and J 9 bases; bases outside gene matches: 2. As DNA, the CDR3 is TGTGCCAGCTCACCACCGTCAGGGGGTTCACCCCTCCACTTT. It specifies CASSPPSGGSPLHF.

About this clone itself: The junction departs from the called germline gene at one end, perhaps through a read error. The chain recombines TRBV4-2 with TRBJ1-6, with TRBD1 matching 8 bases. This CDR3 region has 13 residues. Per germline, CDR1 LGHNA and CDR2 YNFKEQ. CDR3 loop: CASSPRGNRGAYF. The DNA of the CDR3 is TGTGCCAGCAGCCCCAGGGGAAACAGGGGGGCCTACTTT.

The rearrangement joins TRBV6-5 to TRBJ1-5; 10 positions match TRBD1. Germline V gives CDR1 MNHEY, CDR2 SVGAGI. Losses at the gene ends were 7 bases for V and 0 bases for J; bases not matched to a gene: 3. The CDR3 covers 15 residues. In DNA, the CDR3 is TGTGCCAGCACGGACAGGGGGTATAGCAATCAGCCCCAGCATTTT. It is translated as CASTDRGYSNQPQHF.

The chain carries TRBV7-9 and TRBJ2-5; D could derive from TRBD1 or TRBD2 (5 bases each). Trimming shortened V by 5 bases and J by 4 bases, and 20 bases separated the two germline ends. The CDR3 is 16 residues long. Per germline, CDR1 SEHNR and CDR2 FQNEAQ (reference sequence). The CDR3 reads CASSPIGTGRGETQYF. CDR3 bases: TGTGCCAGCAGCCCTATTGGGACCGGGCGTGGAGAGACCCAGTACTTC.

The CDR3 reads CAISETDRGRSEKLFF. The CDR3 DNA reads as TGTGCCATCAGTGAGACAGACAGGGGGCGGTCTGAAAAACTGTTTTTT. The chain carries TRBV10-3 and TRBJ1-4; 10 nucleotides align to TRBD1. J gave up 7 bases and V 2 bases, and 7 bases lay outside the gene matches. This CDR3 region has 16 residues. Per the germline V gene, CDR1 is ENHRY and CDR2 is SYGVKD.

This clone came up once. V and J are TRBV2 and TRBJ2-2, with D unresolved. From germline, CDR1 is SNHLY and CDR2 FYNNEI. The length of the CDR3 is 14 residues. V was pared by 10 bases and J by 8 bases, with 20 bases between. CDR3 sequence reads: CATRHFLVTGELFF. As DNA, the CDR3 is TGTGCCACCCGACATTTTCTAGTGACTGGGGAGCTGTTTTTT.

This chain joins TRBV6-4 and TRBJ1-5; D remains unclear. Looked up from germline, CDR1 is MRHNA and CDR2 is SNTAGT. The ends were cut back, 11 bases at V and 1 base at J, with 12 bases in the middle. The CDR3 is made up of 13 amino acids. The DNA of the CDR3 is TGTGCCCCCCCTGAGGCGAGCAATCAGCCCCAGCATTTT. It specifies CAPPEASNQPQHF.

This rearrangement joins TRBV2 to TRBJ2-5; D unclear. The V end lost 1 base, the J end lost 6 bases, and 0 bases lay between the germline ends. CDR3 size: 10 residues. CDR1 and CDR2 from the germline V gene are SNHLY and FYNNEI. As DNA, the CDR3 is TGTGCCAGCAGTGAAGAGACCCAGTACTTC. Encoded protein: CASSEETQYF. The variable domain in full, completed from reference TRBV2 and TRBJ2-5, reads EPEVTQTPSHQVTQMGQEVILRCVPISNHLYFYWYRQILGQKVEFLVSFYNNEISEKSEIFDDQFSVERPDGSNFTLKIRSTKLEDSAMYFCASSEETQYFGPGTRLLVL.

The rearrangement uses TRBV6-8 and TRBJ2-3; 8 nucleotides agree with TRBD2. This CDR3 contains 17 residues. CDR1 is MNHGY and CDR2 is SAAAGT in the germline V gene. V was pared by 5 bases and J by 5 bases, with 15 bases of the junction left unmatched. CDR3 protein: CASSLGPPGLAGDTQYF. CDR3 DNA: TGTGCCAGCAGTCTAGGTCCACCCGGACTAGCAGGAGATACGCAGTATTTT.

The J gene is TRBJ2-2, the V gene TRBV5-1; D might be TRBD1 (6 bases). Germline values: CDR1 SGHRS, CDR2 YFSETQ. This CDR3 comprises 13 residues. V lost 4 bases and J 4 bases, leaving 8 bases between the germline ends. The CDR3 protein is CASSRTATGELFF. The CDR3 coding sequence is TGCGCCAGCAGCAGGACAGCCACCGGGGAGCTGTTTTTT.

The chain joins TRBV7-9 to TRBJ2-5, with D tentatively TRBD2 (5 bases). V lost 5 bases and J 5 bases, leaving 18 bases between the germline ends. The CDR3 spans 15 residues. In germline, CDR1 is SEHNR, CDR2 FQNEAQ (reference sequence). In DNA form, the CDR3 reads TGTGCCAGCAGCCTATTTCCTGACCGCGGGGAGACCCAGTACTTC. Translating it yields CASSLFPDRGETQYF.